Below, one TCR beta chain is given with its context. The antigen remains unidentified. Germline loops: CDR1 SGDLS, CDR2 YYNGEE. The CDR3 runs to 16 residues. V lost 3 bases, J lost 3 bases, and 3 bases stayed unmatched. This sample is part of a study of CD8+ T cells in alopecia areata. Study-wide context: Each of the treated patients was given oral tofacitinib, 5 to 10 mg twice daily, for moderate-to-severe alopecia areata. The protocol delivered tofacitinib for 6 to 18 months, then withdrew it for 6 months.

RNA extraction was followed by reverse transcription into cDNA, which acted as the sequencing template. Libraries were prepared by immunoSEQ multiplex PCR; TCRdb keeps only in-frame clonotypes and omits some of them. The sample has 100,000 to 150,000 clones; approximately 48% are singletons. Notes on the study in general: Normal scalp showed lower clonality than lesional scalp, especially alopecia totalis/universalis. Mouse data revealed clearer TCR sharing than patient data did, a gap possibly tied to HLA.

The sample was CD8+ T cells sorted from blood, taken at week 0. This chain uses TRBV9 with TRBJ2-2, with 12 nucleotides matching TRBD2. The clonotype comes from a human donor with alopecia areata. CDR3 loop: CASSARLAGDTGELFF. DNA for the CDR3: TGTGCCAGCAGCGCCAGACTAGCGGGGGACACCGGGGAGCTGTTTTTT.